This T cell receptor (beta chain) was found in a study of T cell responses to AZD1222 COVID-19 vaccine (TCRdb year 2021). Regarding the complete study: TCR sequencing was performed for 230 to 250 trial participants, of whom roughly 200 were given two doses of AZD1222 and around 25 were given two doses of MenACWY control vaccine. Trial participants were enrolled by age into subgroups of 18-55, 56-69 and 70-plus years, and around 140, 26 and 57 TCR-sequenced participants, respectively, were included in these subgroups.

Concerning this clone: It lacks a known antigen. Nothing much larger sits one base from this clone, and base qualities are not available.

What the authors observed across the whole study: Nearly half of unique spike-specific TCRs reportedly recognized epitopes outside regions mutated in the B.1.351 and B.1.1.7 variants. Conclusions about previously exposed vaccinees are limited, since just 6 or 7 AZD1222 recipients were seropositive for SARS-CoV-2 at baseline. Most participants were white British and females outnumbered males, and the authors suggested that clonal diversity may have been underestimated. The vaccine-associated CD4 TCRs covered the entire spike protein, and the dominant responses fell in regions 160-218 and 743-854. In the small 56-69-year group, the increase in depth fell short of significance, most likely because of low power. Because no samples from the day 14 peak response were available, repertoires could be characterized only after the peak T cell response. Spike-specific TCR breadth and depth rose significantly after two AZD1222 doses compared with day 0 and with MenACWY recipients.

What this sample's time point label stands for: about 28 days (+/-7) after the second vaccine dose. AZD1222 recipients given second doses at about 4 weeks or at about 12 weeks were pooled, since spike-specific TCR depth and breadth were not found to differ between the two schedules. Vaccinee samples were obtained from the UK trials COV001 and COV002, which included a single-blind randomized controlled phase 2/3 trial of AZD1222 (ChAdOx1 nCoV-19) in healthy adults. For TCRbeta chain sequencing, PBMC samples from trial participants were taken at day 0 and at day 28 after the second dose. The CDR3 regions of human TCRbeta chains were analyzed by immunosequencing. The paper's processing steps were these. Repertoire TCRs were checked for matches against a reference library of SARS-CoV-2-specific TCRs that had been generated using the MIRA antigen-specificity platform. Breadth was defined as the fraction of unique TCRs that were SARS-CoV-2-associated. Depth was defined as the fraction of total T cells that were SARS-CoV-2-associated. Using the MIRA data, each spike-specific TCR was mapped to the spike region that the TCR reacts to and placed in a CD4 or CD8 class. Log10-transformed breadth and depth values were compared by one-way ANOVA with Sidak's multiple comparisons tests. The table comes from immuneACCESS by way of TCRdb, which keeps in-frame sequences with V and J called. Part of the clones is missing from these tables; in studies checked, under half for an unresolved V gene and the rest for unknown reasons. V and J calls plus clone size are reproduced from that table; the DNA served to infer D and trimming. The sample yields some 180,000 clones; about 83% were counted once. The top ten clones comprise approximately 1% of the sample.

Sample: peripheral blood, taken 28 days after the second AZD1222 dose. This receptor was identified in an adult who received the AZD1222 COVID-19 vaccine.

The CDR3 region: CASRKQGTYNSPLHF. The DNA sequence is given as TGTGCCAGCAGAAAACAGGGCACCTATAATTCACCCCTCCACTTT. The V and J segments used are TRBV14 and TRBJ1-6; a tentative D call is TRBD1 (6 bases match). V sheds 6 bases and J sheds 2 bases, leaving 11 bases between their ends. From its cysteine to its phenylalanine, the CDR3 spans 15 amino acids. Solely the CDR3 DNA is kept, with 45 bases framed from the first base. Via the germline V gene, CDR1 is SGHDN and CDR2 FVKESK.